Below are 14 T cell receptor beta chains sequenced from a single sample in a study of cytomegalovirus exposure and HLA in healthy donors. Some clones are missing from TCRdb's copy, which holds only in-frame ones; the method was immunoSEQ multiplex PCR. The sample lists more than 55,000 clones, around 94% occurring once. The sequencing sample was made of PBMCs. The source of these receptors is a young woman in good health and CMV-seronegative.

The V call is TRBV6-1, the J call TRBJ1-2; 8 bases line up with TRBD1. The CDR3 is 15 residues long. Germline lookup yields CDR1 MNHNS and CDR2 SASEGT. With V trimmed by 4 bases and J by 1 base, 5 bases remained unmatched. CDR3 sequence (DNA): TGTGCCAGCAGTGGGGACAGGAGCAGTAACTATGGCTACACCTTC. As protein: CASSGDRSSNYGYTF.

The rearrangement links TRBV5-1 to TRBJ1-3; 7 bases align to TRBD1. The CDR3 totals 17 residues. The germline V gene encodes CDR1 SGHRS and CDR2 YFSETQ. The V gene end was trimmed by 2 bases and the J gene end by 4 bases; junction bases not matched to a gene: 12. This CDR3 reads CASSFLNRGTAGNTIYF. CDR3 bases: TGCGCCAGCAGCTTCCTAAACAGGGGAACGGCGGGAAACACCATATATTTT.

CDR3 bases: TGTGCCAGCAGCTTGGAGGGACTAGCTAAAGATACGCAGTATTTT. As protein: CASSLEGLAKDTQYF. This rearrangement joins TRBV5-8 to TRBJ2-3; 9 bases map to TRBD2. The CDR3 runs to 15 residues. The germline gives CDR1 SGHTS, CDR2 YDEGEE. V lost 0 bases, J lost 5 bases, and 4 bases stayed unmatched.

The rearrangement uses TRBV5-6 and TRBJ2-1, with 7 bases lining up with TRBD2. Germline CDR1 SGHDT, CDR2 YYEEEE. Unmatched junction bases numbered 6, after V lost 0 bases and J lost 6 bases. This CDR3 is built from 15 residues. This chain's CDR3 is CASSLAKTSSNEQFF. In DNA form, the CDR3 reads TGTGCCAGCAGCTTGGCTAAGACTAGCAGCAATGAGCAGTTCTTC.

The V gene is TRBV6-5, the J gene TRBJ1-2, with TRBD1 as a possible D gene (6 bases). The CDR3 spans 13 residues. The V end was cut by 6 bases, the J end by 2 bases, with 10 bases between. The germline V gene has CDR1 MNHEY and CDR2 SVGAGI. This chain's CDR3 is CASSLDRNYGYTF. The CDR3 coding sequence is TGTGCCAGCAGCCTTGACAGGAACTATGGCTACACCTTC.

This clone was observed a few times. The V call is TRBV15, the J call TRBJ1-1; D gene unclear. Germline lookup yields CDR1 LNHNV and CDR2 YYDKDF (reference sequence). V was trimmed by 0 bases and J by 5 bases, leaving 10 bases between them. CDR3 size: 14 residues. In nucleotides, the CDR3 is TGTGCCACCAGCAGAGACCCAGAGGTGACTGAAGCTTTCTTT. Translated: CATSRDPEVTEAFF.

The chain employs TRBV9 and TRBJ1-1; maybe TRBD1 (6 bases). Trimming removed 0 bases from V and 4 bases from J, with 10 bases in between. CDR3 length: 14 residues. Looked up from germline, CDR1 is SGDLS and CDR2 is YYNGEE. The CDR3 loop is CASSVDGGLTEAFF. CDR3 coding DNA: TGTGCCAGCAGCGTAGACGGGGGGCTCACTGAAGCTTTCTTT.

CDR3 nucleotide sequence: TGTGCCAGCAGCCTCCTTGGGGGGAGCCAATATTTT. It encodes CASSLLGGSQYF. This chain uses TRBV7-2 with TRBJ1-3; weak D call: TRBD1 (5 bases). CDR1 is SGHTA, CDR2 FQGNSA, per germline. The V gene lost 5 bases and the J gene lost 15 bases, with 17 bases spanning the gap. This CDR3 spans 12 amino acids.

In its sample, this clone was seen once. CDR3 region: CASSPGLAGGAETQYF. Here the CDR3 DNA reads TGTGCCAGCAGCCCTGGTCTAGCGGGGGGGGCGGAGACCCAGTACTTC. The V call is TRBV7-6, the J call TRBJ2-5; 12 positions match TRBD2. The trim removed 5 bases at V and 5 bases at J, leaving 9 bases unmatched. This CDR3 contains 16 residues. CDR1 and CDR2 (germline): SGHVS, FNYEAQ.

This sequence joins TRBV5-6 and TRBJ2-4, with D uncertain. The CDR3 has 13 amino acids. V was pared by 1 base and J by 8 bases, with 10 bases between. Germline-derived CDR1 and CDR2 are SGHDT and YYEEEE. The chain's CDR3 is CASSLPRMDIQYF. The CDR3 DNA sequence: TGTGCCAGCAGCTTGCCCAGGATGGACATTCAGTACTTC.

This chain connects TRBV18 to TRBJ1-2; TRBD1 aligns across 8 bases. V dropped 4 bases and J dropped 6; count of bases not matched to a gene: 16. This CDR3 comprises 17 residues. The germline gives CDR1 KGHSH, CDR2 LQKENI. CDR3: CASSHYPLSGQVHGYTF. DNA of the CDR3: TGTGCCAGCTCACATTACCCCTTATCGGGACAGGTGCATGGCTACACCTTC.

A remark on this clone: Additional DNA sequences in this sample encode the identical CDR3. The chain carries TRBV6-5 and TRBJ1-5, with 7 bases fitting TRBD1. J gave up 0 bases and V 5 bases, and 4 bases lay outside the gene matches. The germline V gene encodes CDR1 MNHEY and CDR2 SVGAGI. The CDR3 contains 15 residues. CDR3 sequence: CASSPDRVSNQPQHF. CDR3 coding DNA: TGTGCCAGCAGTCCAGACAGGGTTAGCAATCAGCCCCAGCATTTT.

The chain employs TRBV6-6 and TRBJ2-3; 12 nucleotides line up with TRBD1. V shed 5 bases, J shed 4 bases, and the junction held 7 bases outside the gene matches. Germline V CDR1 and CDR2: MNHNY, SVGAGI (reference sequence). The CDR3 extends over 16 amino acids. The CDR3 region has the DNA TGTGCCAGCAGTACGGGACAGGGGGCGCGTCCAGATACGCAGTATTTT. Its protein product is CASSTGQGARPDTQYF.

The chain joins TRBV11-3 to TRBJ2-2; perhaps TRBD2 as D (5 bases). Germline V gene lookup returns CDR1 SGHNT and CDR2 YENEEA. The V gene lost 5 bases and the J gene lost 5 bases, with 18 bases spanning the gap. The CDR3 covers 16 residues. The CDR3 is CASSPVTSSPTGELFF. DNA of the CDR3: TGTGCCAGCAGCCCAGTAACCTCTAGCCCGACCGGGGAGCTGTTTTTT.